The clone carrying this T cell receptor beta chain was picked up one time. Per the authors' pipeline: For nucleated cells, counts were estimated from reference gene primer amplification. Using immunoSEQ multiplex PCR, the repertoire was profiled, and TCRdb retains in-frame clones only, with some absent. The DNA gave D and trimming, while V, J and clone size come from that table. Of more than 95,000 clones in the sample, roughly 83% are singletons; the top ten hold roughly 2.4%. The length of the CDR3 is 14 residues. Trimming cost V 0 bases and J 1 base, with 8 bases left between them. CDR1 and CDR2 from the germline V gene are SGDLS and YYNGEE. This sample was included in a study of blood T cell repertoires in COVID-19. Study-wide context: COVID-19 samples from acute and convalescent phases originated in the United States, Italy and Spain.

The receptor was isolated from a man aged 30-40 years with acute or convalescent COVID-19. The J gene is TRBJ2-7, the V gene TRBV9, with D unresolved. The sample consisted of peripheral blood. The CDR3 nucleotides are TGTGCCAGCAGCGTAGAGCCCATTTCCTACGAGCAGTACTTC. Translated: CASSVEPISYEQYF.